The sequence of this T cell receptor beta chain was determined in a study of blood T cell repertoires in COVID-19. The overall study: Samples taken during acute and convalescent COVID-19 were collected in the United States, Italy and Spain.

The protocol was immunoSEQ multiplex PCR, while the TCRdb copy is restricted to in-frame clones and leaves out a portion. Of some 380,000 clones in the sample, roughly 86% were seen once. The germline V gene has CDR1 SGDLS and CDR2 YYNGEE. This CDR3 has 13 residues. Trimming pared 3 bases from V and 1 base from J, leaving 7 bases between. All enrollees were about 18 to 95 years old and from about two dozen US areas. This clonotype was sampled from a middle-aged woman with acute COVID-19. The chain recombines TRBV9 with TRBJ1-2; no clear D gene. The source material was PBMCs or T cells enriched from blood (not recorded which). This chain's CDR3 is CASSGSINYGYTF. The CDR3 coding sequence is TGTGCCAGCAGCGGAAGCATTAACTATGGCTACACCTTC. The entire variable domain, with the rest obtained from reference TRBV9 and TRBJ1-2, is as follows: DSGVTQTPKHLITATGQRVTLRCSPRSGDLSVYWYQQSLDQGLQFLIQYYNGEERAKGNILERFSAQQFPDLHSELNLSSLELGDSALYFCASSGSINYGYTFGSGTRLTVV.